This paragraph reports one T cell receptor beta chain. The target antigen is unknown. A second roughly 7 to 11 cycle PCR used barcoded and J-beta primers. Carrying 12 random nucleotides, a template-switch adaptor labeled each individual cDNA molecule. MiXCR was run by TCRdb on the 5' RACE reads, yielding one entry per CDR3 protein. The table has 1.2 million to 1.5 million distinct CDR3 sequences, 55% to 75% seen once. The data belong to a study of blood T cells in healthy people across ages. General study points: Any changes in expanded clonotypes were possibly confounded, as donor CMV status remained unknown.

Ranging in age from roughly 6 to 100, the donors were healthy Caucasian individuals from Russia. Trimming stripped 0 bases from V and 3 bases from J, with 11 bases between. This CDR3 comprises 14 residues. The germline CDR1 and CDR2 sequences are DFQATT and SNEGSKA (reference sequence). This clonotype originated in a man aged 18 to 29 in good health. The chain carries TRBV20-1 and TRBJ1-1; maybe TRBD1 (5 bases). Sequenced sample: blood. The CDR3 spells CSARDQEGYTEAFF. The CDR3 region has the DNA TGCAGTGCTAGAGATCAGGAGGGGTACACTGAAGCTTTCTTT.